This passage covers 15 T cell receptor beta chains from one sample sequenced in a study of Ad26.COV2.S vaccination and SARS-CoV-2 variants (dated by TCRdb to the early 2020s). Taken with the paper, the label for treatment or condition translates to: around 19 received Ad26.COV2.S at low or high dose, single or two shots; roughly 5 received placebo; per-sample allocation not given. Repertoires of vaccine and placebo recipients were sequenced from samples collected on day 63 after the first injection. The library was obtained by the immunoSEQ multiplex PCR assay. TCRdb stores this immuneACCESS table with in-frame sequences only. Part of the clones is absent; in the studies checked, under half of the shortfall reflects unresolved V genes, and no reason is known for the rest. The sample table records some 330,000 clones; roughly 90% of these occur just once. Approximately 5% of the sample goes to the ten largest clones.

Sequenced here: peripheral blood, sampled in a trial of Ad26.COV2.S vaccine versus placebo. These receptors came from a person between 18 and 65 years old who received the Ad26.COV2.S COVID-19 vaccine or a placebo.

The rearrangement links TRBV7-2 to TRBJ2-2; a possible D gene is TRBD1 (5 bases). V lost 4 bases and J 7 bases, leaving 19 bases between the germline ends. Germline CDR1 and CDR2: SGHTA and FQGNSA. The CDR3 runs to 16 residues. DNA of the CDR3: TGTGCCAGCAGCTCAATGGGGCAGGGAATTGACGGGGAGCTGTTTTTT. This translates into CASSSMGQGIDGELFF. The full variable domain, completed using reference TRBV7-2 and TRBJ2-2, is GAGVSQSPSNKVTEKGKDVELRCDPISGHTALYWYRQSLGQGLEFLIYFQGNSAPDKSGLPSDRFSAERTGGSVSTLTIQRTQQEDSAVYLCASSSMGQGIDGELFFGEGSRLTVL.

The rearrangement links TRBV6-6 to TRBJ1-1; 8 positions agree with TRBD1. V was clipped by 0 bases and J by 4 bases; unmatched bases: 4. The CDR3 loop spans 15 amino acids. In germline, CDR1 is MNHNY, CDR2 SVGAGI (reference sequence). CDR3 bases: TGTGCCAGCAGTTACTCCCTTGACAGGGGCACTGAAGCTTTCTTT. It specifies CASSYSLDRGTEAFF.

A single count supports this clone. V usage is TRBV4-3 and J usage is TRBJ1-1; D unclear. This CDR3 has 15 residues. The germline V gene has CDR1 LGHNA and CDR2 YSLEER. Trimming removed 0 bases at V and 6 bases at J, with 14 bases between. The CDR3 nucleotides are TGCGCCAGCAGCCAAGATGACACGGGGTGGTCTGAAGCTTTCTTT. Amino acid sequence: CASSQDDTGWSEAFF.

This chain connects TRBV7-9 to TRBJ2-7; no clear D gene. CDR1 is SEHNR and CDR2 is FQNEAQ in the germline V gene (reference sequence). Trimming removed 5 bases at V and 2 bases at J, with 13 bases between. The CDR3 totals 14 residues. The CDR3 coding sequence is TGTGCCAGCAGCCCTACGAGCAGTGCCTACGAGCAGTACGTC. This sequence encodes CASSPTSSAYEQYV.

The J gene is TRBJ2-2, the V gene TRBV18; 8 positions match TRBD2. The CDR3 totals 16 residues. Germline V gene lookup returns CDR1 KGHSH and CDR2 LQKENI. V shed 3 bases, J shed 3 bases, and the junction held 6 bases outside the gene matches. CDR3 amino acids: CASSPGTSGYTGELFF. DNA for the CDR3: TGTGCCAGCTCACCGGGAACTAGCGGATACACCGGGGAGCTGTTTTTT.

CDR3 residues: CAKTRQVEGQETQYF. CDR3 in DNA: TGTGCCAAAACCCGACAGGTAGAGGGACAAGAGACCCAGTACTTC. The rearrangement links TRBV28 to TRBJ2-5, with D possibly matching TRBD1 (6 bases). Deletions cut 10 bases from V and 2 bases from J, with 20 bases between. There are 15 residues in the CDR3. Germline-derived CDR1 and CDR2 are MDHEN and SYDVKM.

The gene calls are TRBV18 and TRBJ1-3; D unclear. Germline CDR1 is KGHSH and CDR2 is LQKENI. The CDR3 contains 15 residues. The V gene lost 6 bases and the J gene lost 3 bases, with 15 bases spanning the gap. CDR3 coding DNA: TGTGCCAGCTCGCGAATAATTCGTAGTGGAAACACCATATATTTT. Translating it yields CASSRIIRSGNTIYF.

The gene calls are TRBV5-4 and TRBJ1-1; the D is unclear. CDR1 SGHNT and CDR2 YYREEE come from the germline V gene (reference sequence). The length of the CDR3 is 14 residues. V was shortened by 2 bases and J by 1 base, with 9 bases between the two germline ends. As DNA, the CDR3 is TGTGCCAGCAGCTTTCCTCCGGGGAACACTGAAGCTTTCTTT. This translates into CASSFPPGNTEAFF.

This chain connects TRBV30 to TRBJ1-1; D is possibly TRBD1 (5 bases). The ends were cut back, 3 bases at V and 1 base at J, with 12 bases in the middle. The CDR3 extends over 14 amino acids. Germline lookup yields CDR1 GTSNPN and CDR2 SVGIG (reference sequence). For the CDR3, the DNA is TGTGCCTGGAGGCAAGGGGCCCCGAACACTGAAGCTTTCTTT. It encodes CAWRQGAPNTEAFF. Drawing the rest from reference TRBV30 and TRBJ1-1, the complete variable domain is SQTIHQWPATLVQPVGSPLSLECTVEGTSNPNLYWYRQAAGRGLQLLFYSVGIGQISSEVPQNLSASRPQDRQFILSSKKLLLSDSGFYLCAWRQGAPNTEAFFGQGTRLTVV.

This chain joins TRBV3-1 (or the pseudogene TRBV3-2) and TRBJ1-5; D is perhaps TRBD1 (5 bases). Germline V gives CDR1 LGHDT, CDR2 YNNKEL (reference sequence). The CDR3 has 15 residues. Trimming pared 1 base from V and 3 bases from J, leaving 10 bases between. CDR3 amino acids: CASSQGGANNQPQHF. The CDR3 nucleotides read TGTGCCAGCAGCCAAGGCGGGGCGAACAATCAGCCCCAGCATTTT.

The chain carries TRBV3-1 (or the pseudogene TRBV3-2) and TRBJ1-4; D is uncertain. The germline V and J ends were trimmed by 0 bases and 4 bases, with 9 bases remaining between them. The V gene's germline CDR1 is LGHDT and CDR2 YNNKEL (reference sequence). The CDR3 is 15 amino acids. The CDR3, as DNA: TGTGCCAGCAGCCAAGATATCTTCGTTAATGAAAAACTGTTTTTT. Amino acid sequence: CASSQDIFVNEKLFF.

The CDR3 loop reads CASSLGFIGNTEAFF. CDR3 bases: TGCGCCAGCAGCTTGGGATTCATCGGGAACACTGAAGCTTTCTTT. The rearrangement uses TRBV5-1 and TRBJ1-1, with D hard to call. The CDR3 runs to 15 residues. With 0 bases removed from V and 1 base from J, the gap between germline ends came to 10 bases. Germline-derived CDR1 and CDR2 are SGHRS and YFSETQ.

The chain links TRBV3-1 (or the pseudogene TRBV3-2) to TRBJ2-5, with a weak D call TRBD2 (6 bases). This CDR3 has 17 amino acids. The V gene's germline CDR1 is LGHDT and CDR2 YNNKEL (reference sequence). Trimming shortened V by 0 bases and J by 1 base, and 15 bases separated the two germline ends. CDR3 protein: CASSQESGLLFQETQYF. In DNA, the CDR3 is TGTGCCAGCAGCCAAGAATCGGGACTTCTCTTCCAAGAGACCCAGTACTTC.

The chain has TRBV6-5 and TRBJ2-2, with TRBD1 as a possible D gene (5 bases). Trimming stripped 7 bases from V and 5 bases from J, with 11 bases between. Germline V gene data show CDR1 as MNHEY and CDR2 as SVGAGI. CDR3 length: 13 amino acids. The DNA for the CDR3 is TGTGCCAGCACGCAGGGTGAAACCGGGGAGCTGTTTTTT. This gives the protein CASTQGETGELFF.

The genes are TRBV21-1 and TRBJ1-5. TRBV21-1 is an annotated pseudogene. The CDR3 consists of 18 residues. The CDR3 DNA reads as TGTGCCAGCAGCAGTGGGGATCGAGTGGGTTTGTGCAATCAGCCCCAGCATTTT. Protein: CASSSGDRVGLCNQPQHF.